The 20 T cell receptor beta chains reported below all come from one sample, sequenced in a study of PD-L1 blockade in urothelial cancer. Sequencing was performed with immunoSEQ multiplex PCR; in TCRdb, only in-frame clones are kept and a portion is missing. The sample lists about 110,000 clones, approximately 85% occurring once. The sequences come from PBMCs, collected around atezolizumab (anti-PD-L1) treatment. The receptors shown here come from a middle-aged man with urothelial cancer.

V and J are TRBV5-4 and TRBJ1-2; maybe TRBD1 (6 bases). V dropped 3 bases and J dropped 6 bases, with 15 bases sitting between them. The CDR3 totals 14 residues. Germline assignment: CDR1 SGHNT and CDR2 YYREEE (reference sequence). CDR3 coding DNA: TGTGCCAGCAGCTGGCAGGGGCAGATTAATGGCTACACCTTC. Translation gives CASSWQGQINGYTF.

This chain joins TRBV19 and TRBJ1-2; 10 bases match TRBD1. Trimming took 3 bases from V and 8 from J; bases not matched to a gene: 3. Germline V gene lookup returns CDR1 LNHDA and CDR2 SQIVND (reference sequence). This CDR3 comprises 13 residues. Written as DNA, the CDR3 is TGTGCCAGTAGTATCCGGGACAGGGGCGGCTACACCTTC. Translated, it gives CASSIRDRGGYTF.

The chain couples TRBV30 to TRBJ2-1; 7 nucleotides agree with TRBD2. Trimming cost V 3 bases and J 2 bases; bases outside gene matches: 16. The CDR3 spans 18 residues. CDR1 is GTSNPN and CDR2 is SVGIG in the germline V gene (reference sequence). For the CDR3, the DNA is TGTGCCTGGAGGCCCTCAGGCGGGAGTTCCTCACCCTACAATGAGCAGTTCTTC. Its translation: CAWRPSGGSSSPYNEQFF.

This clone was seen just once. DNA of the CDR3: TGTGCCAGCTTTTCGGCTAGCGAGTACGAGCAGTACTTC. This sequence encodes CASFSASEYEQYF. The chain links TRBV18 to TRBJ2-7; maybe TRBD2 (6 bases). The CDR3 contains 13 residues. Germline-derived CDR1 and CDR2 are KGHSH and LQKENI. Trimming took 7 bases from V and 4 from J, leaving 14 bases between them.

The rearrangement uses TRBV6-6 and TRBJ2-3; 7 bases are a match to TRBD2. The CDR3 runs to 14 residues. Unmatched junction bases numbered 7, after V lost 6 bases and J lost 4 bases. The V gene's germline CDR1 is MNHNY and CDR2 SVGAGI (reference sequence). CDR3 in DNA: TGTGCCAGCAGCAAGCGGGATTGGGCAGATACGCAGTATTTT. Protein sequence: CASSKRDWADTQYF.

This clone has only one observation. V usage is TRBV30 and J usage is TRBJ2-3; TRBD2 agrees at 11 bases. Germline assignment: CDR1 GTSNPN and CDR2 SVGIG (reference sequence). The length of the CDR3 is 15 residues. V lost 3 bases, J lost 0 bases, and 2 bases stayed unmatched. DNA for the CDR3: TGTGCCTGGAGGACTAGCGGGGCTAGCACAGATACGCAGTATTTT. The encoded protein is CAWRTSGASTDTQYF.

V and J are TRBV28 and TRBJ1-4; maybe TRBD1 (6 bases). CDR3 length: 18 amino acids. CDR1 is MDHEN, CDR2 SYDVKM, per germline. Trimming removed 1 base from V and 6 bases from J, with 21 bases in between. In DNA, the CDR3 is TGTGCCAGCAGTTTATCAGGGAGCCCAAGGGGGGGAGATGAAAAACTGTTTTTT. Translating gives CASSLSGSPRGGDEKLFF.

The chain employs TRBV28 and TRBJ2-2; 8 bases match TRBD2. Per germline, CDR1 MDHEN and CDR2 SYDVKM. With 5 bases clipped from V and 0 bases from J, the junction kept 2 bases outside the gene matches. CDR3 size: 15 residues. This CDR3 is CASSLSGANTGELFF. CDR3 in DNA: TGTGCCAGCAGTCTTAGCGGGGCGAACACCGGGGAGCTGTTTTTT.

Only one count was recorded for this clone. The chain combines TRBV9 with TRBJ2-7; D might be TRBD1 (6 bases). Trimming shortened V by 0 bases and J by 3 bases, and 10 bases separated the two germline ends. The CDR3 totals 14 residues. CDR1 is SGDLS and CDR2 is YYNGEE in the germline V gene. The CDR3 DNA reads as TGTGCCAGCAGCGTAGGCACAGGGTACTACGAGCAGTACTTC. Amino acids: CASSVGTGYYEQYF.

Only one count was recorded for this clone. The chain uses TRBV11-1 and TRBJ2-4; D perhaps matches TRBD2 (5 bases). Trimming left V 5 bases short and J 0 bases short, with 8 bases between. Germline V gene sequence: CDR1 SGHAT, CDR2 FQDESV (reference sequence). CDR3 length: 14 residues. DNA for the CDR3: TGTGCCAGCAGCCCCCGGGAAGCCAAAAACATTCAGTACTTC. It specifies CASSPREAKNIQYF.

This rearrangement joins TRBV5-1 to TRBJ2-1, with 9 bases lining up with TRBD2. The CDR3 extends over 16 amino acids. Germline lookup yields CDR1 SGHRS and CDR2 YFSETQ. V was clipped by 2 bases and J by 9 bases; unmatched bases: 12. The CDR3 DNA sequence: TGCGCCAGCAGCTTTGAGACTAGCGGAGGGGGGAGTGAGCAGTTCTTC. Its protein product is CASSFETSGGGSEQFF.

There are a few counts of this clone. The CDR3 loop is CASSQGLGFWGTSGAASYEQYF. For the CDR3, the DNA is TGTGCCAGCAGCCAAGGATTAGGTTTCTGGGGGACTAGCGGAGCGGCTTCCTACGAGCAGTACTTC. The chain couples TRBV4-2 to TRBJ2-7; 11 bases map to TRBD2. Trimming removed 1 base from V and 1 base from J; junction bases left unmatched: 21. CDR1 is LGHNA and CDR2 is YNFKEQ in the germline V gene. CDR3 size: 22 residues.

This chain connects TRBV29-1 to TRBJ1-2, with TRBD1 matching 7 bases. This CDR3 is built from 11 residues. The V gene's germline CDR1 is SQVTM and CDR2 ANQGSEA. V lost 5 bases and J lost 6; bases outside the gene matches: 3. In nucleotides, the CDR3 is TGCAGCGTTCAGGGGGGTGATGGCTACACCTTC. This translates into CSVQGGDGYTF.

The chain couples TRBV7-3 to TRBJ2-7, with D perhaps TRBD2 (6 bases). V shed 2 bases and J shed 2 bases, with 13 bases lying between them. The CDR3 length is 15 residues. The V gene's germline CDR1 is SGHTA and CDR2 FQGTGA. The CDR3 sequence: CASSLHGRGTYEQYF. The CDR3 coding sequence is TGTGCCAGCAGCTTACACGGGCGGGGCACCTACGAGCAGTACTTC. Variable domain in full (rest from reference TRBV7-3 and TRBJ2-7): GAGVSQTPSNKVTEKGKYVELRCDPISGHTALYWYRQSLGQGPEFLIYFQGTGAADDSGLPNDRFFAVRPEGSVSTLKIQRTERGDSAVYLCASSLHGRGTYEQYFGPGTRLTVT.

The CDR3 region is CSARDPNEAFF. The CDR3 DNA is TGCAGTGCTAGAGATCCCAATGAAGCTTTCTTT. The chain carries TRBV20-1 and TRBJ1-1; D unclear. CDR1 is DFQATT and CDR2 is SNEGSKA in the germline V gene (reference sequence). V was clipped by 0 bases and J by 7 bases, with 6 bases between them. The CDR3 consists of 11 residues.

The chain carries TRBV7-6 and TRBJ2-1; 9 bases line up with TRBD2. Germline CDR1 SGHVS, CDR2 FNYEAQ. J gave up 12 bases and V 0 bases, and 6 bases lay outside the gene matches. The CDR3 length is 14 residues. The CDR3 is CASSLASGSLGQFF. The CDR3 nucleotides read TGTGCCAGCAGCTTAGCTAGCGGGAGCCTGGGGCAGTTCTTC.

In this sample, this clone turned up once. This chain uses TRBV5-1 with TRBJ2-7; D perhaps matches TRBD1 (5 bases). Trimming shortened V by 0 bases and J by 1 base, and 8 bases separated the two germline ends. This CDR3 comprises 14 residues. CDR1 SGHRS and CDR2 YFSETQ come from the germline V gene. CDR3 sequence reads: CASSLGQLSYEQYF. Written as DNA, the CDR3 is TGCGCCAGCAGCTTGGGACAGCTTTCCTACGAGCAGTACTTC.

The chain recombines TRBV28 with TRBJ2-2, with unresolved D. Germline CDR1 is MDHEN and CDR2 is SYDVKM. This CDR3 contains 13 residues. V lost 6 bases to trimming and J lost 0 bases, with 5 bases between them. The CDR3 DNA reads as TGTGCCAGCAGGGCCACGAACACCGGGGAGCTGTTTTTT. Protein: CASRATNTGELFF.

This chain joins TRBV6-5 and TRBJ1-2; the D gene is possibly TRBD1 (5 bases). There are 14 residues in the CDR3. CDR1 is MNHEY and CDR2 is SVGAGI in the germline V gene. V gave up 0 bases and J gave up 3 bases, with 8 bases separating them. The CDR3 loop reads CASSYSGDDYGYTF. The CDR3 DNA reads TGTGCCAGCAGTTACTCAGGGGATGACTATGGCTACACCTTC.

This chain uses TRBV19 with TRBJ2-2; D is perhaps TRBD2 (6 bases). CDR3 length: 15 amino acids. Trimming removed 1 base at V and 6 bases at J, with 12 bases between. The V gene's germline CDR1 is LNHDA and CDR2 SQIVND (reference sequence). This CDR3 reads CASSIGGGVAGELFF. The CDR3 DNA follows: TGTGCCAGTAGTATAGGGGGCGGGGTGGCCGGGGAGCTGTTTTTT. The full variable domain, in which reference TRBV19 and TRBJ2-2 provide the parts outside the CDR3, is DGGITQSPKYLFRKEGQNVTLSCEQNLNHDAMYWYRQDPGQGLRLIYYSQIVNDFQKGDIAEGYSVSREKKESFPLTVTSAQKNPTAFYLCASSIGGGVAGELFFGEGSRLTVL.